These 12 T cell receptor beta chains were sequenced from one sample in a study of shared clonotypes between healthy human individuals. Only CD45RO-negative cells positively selected for CCR7 counted as naive CD8 cells, so terminally differentiated effector memory CD45RA+ cells were excluded. Libraries were prepared by immunoSEQ multiplex PCR; TCRdb keeps only in-frame clonotypes and omits some of them. The sample shows hundreds of thousands of clones, over 95% of them seen only once. The sequenced sample was naive CD8+ T cells sorted from blood. The receptors stem from a woman aged 25 to 45 in good health.

This clone was counted only a few times. The rearrangement links TRBV6-1 to TRBJ2-3, with a possible D match to TRBD2 (5 bases). The ends were cut back, 10 bases at V and 5 bases at J, with 10 bases in the middle. There are 11 residues in the CDR3. CDR1 and CDR2 from the germline V gene are MNHNS and SASEGT. CDR3 sequence reads: CAIRGLDTQYF. The CDR3 nucleotides are TGTGCCATCCGGGGTTTAGATACGCAGTATTTT.

Notes on this clone: Other nucleotide sequences from this sample produce the same CDR3. The V gene is TRBV5-6, the J gene TRBJ1-1, with TRBD1 matching over 8 bases. CDR1 SGHDT and CDR2 YYEEEE come from the germline V gene. The V and J ends lost 5 bases and 8 bases, in that order; junction bases with no gene match: 11. This CDR3 has 14 amino acids. CDR3 sequence (DNA): TGTGCCAGCAGGCGCGGACAGGGTGCCACCGAAGCTTTCTTT. Its translation is CASRRGQGATEAFF.

In the case of this clone: Other DNA sequences in this specimen translate into the identical CDR3. The chain employs TRBV7-9 and TRBJ2-1, with D unclear. The V and J ends lost 1 base and 5 bases respectively, with 3 bases between them. The CDR3 covers 12 residues. The germline V gene has CDR1 SEHNR and CDR2 FQNEAQ (reference sequence). Written as DNA, the CDR3 is TGTGCCAGCAGCTTAGGAGACAATGAGCAGTTCTTC. It encodes CASSLGDNEQFF.

The chain employs TRBV28 and TRBJ2-1; D unclear. The V and J ends lost 5 bases and 0 bases respectively, with 11 bases between them. CDR1 is MDHEN and CDR2 is SYDVKM in the germline V gene. The CDR3 is 15 amino acids. The CDR3 loop is CASSLGSFSYNEQFF. The CDR3 DNA reads as TGTGCCAGCAGTCTAGGCAGCTTCTCCTACAATGAGCAGTTCTTC.

This rearrangement joins TRBV5-4 to TRBJ2-7; D might be TRBD1 or TRBD2, each matching 6 bases. V was cut by 1 base and J by 4 bases, with 12 bases left in between. The CDR3 contains 14 residues. Germline values: CDR1 SGHNT, CDR2 YYREEE (reference sequence). CDR3 residues: CASSLPGARYEQYF. The CDR3 nucleotides are TGTGCCAGCAGCTTGCCGGGGGCGCGGTACGAGCAGTACTTC.

The V call is TRBV4-1, the J call TRBJ2-7; no clear D. Germline CDR1 reads MGHRA; CDR2 reads YSYEKL. This CDR3 spans 12 amino acids. V lost 2 bases, J lost 3 bases, and 5 bases lay in between. CDR3 DNA sequence: TGCGCCAGCAGCCAACCAGGCTACGAGCAGTACTTC. This sequence encodes CASSQPGYEQYF.

The chain is built from TRBV7-6 and TRBJ1-5; tentative D call: TRBD1 (6 bases). The CDR3 sequence is 14 residues long. Deletions cut 0 bases from V and 7 bases from J, with 10 bases between. CDR1 and CDR2 from the germline V gene are SGHVS and FNYEAQ. CDR3 DNA sequence: TGTGCCAGCAGCTTAGCCGAGGGGGGACAGCCCCAGCATTTT. Its translation: CASSLAEGGQPQHF.

V and J are TRBV13 and TRBJ2-7; D may be TRBD1 (5 bases). V lost 4 bases and J lost 5, with 12 bases in between. The CDR3 spans 13 residues. The V gene's germline CDR1 is PRHDT and CDR2 FYEKMQ (reference sequence). In DNA form, the CDR3 reads TGTGCCAGCAGCTGGAGCAGGGCCCACGAGCAGTACTTC. Translating it yields CASSWSRAHEQYF.

This clone was found a few times. The chain has TRBV19 and TRBJ1-2; D unresolved. V was pared by 3 bases and J by 4 bases, with 3 bases between. The germline gives CDR1 LNHDA, CDR2 SQIVND (reference sequence). This CDR3 spans 11 amino acids. This chain's CDR3 is CASSMGYGYTF. The DNA for the CDR3 is TGTGCCAGTAGTATGGGCTATGGCTACACCTTC. Based on the CDR3 plus reference TRBV19 and TRBJ1-2, the full variable domain is DGGITQSPKYLFRKEGQNVTLSCEQNLNHDAMYWYRQDPGQGLRLIYYSQIVNDFQKGDIAEGYSVSREKKESFPLTVTSAQKNPTAFYLCASSMGYGYTFGSGTRLTVV.

The chain links TRBV29-1 to TRBJ2-7; 8 bases are a match to TRBD1. Germline CDR1 reads SQVTM; CDR2 reads ANQGSEA. The CDR3 length is 14 residues. V was pared by 3 bases and J by 3 bases, with 7 bases of the junction left unmatched. The CDR3 here is CSVEWQGAGYEQYF. The CDR3 nucleotides read TGCAGCGTTGAGTGGCAGGGGGCGGGCTACGAGCAGTACTTC.

J is TRBJ2-1 and V is TRBV5-8; 8 positions match TRBD2. The germline CDR1 and CDR2 sequences are SGHTS and YDEGEE. The junction had 4 bases not matched to a gene; V was cut back by 4 bases and J by 4 bases. The CDR3 is 14 amino acids. The CDR3 reads CASSNIAGYNEQFF. The CDR3 DNA reads as TGTGCCAGCAGCAATATAGCGGGGTACAATGAGCAGTTCTTC.

This clone was seen just once. The J gene is TRBJ1-1, the V gene TRBV29-1, with D perhaps TRBD1 (6 bases). This CDR3 contains 13 residues. V lost 4 bases and J 11 bases, leaving 20 bases between the germline ends. In germline, CDR1 is SQVTM, CDR2 ANQGSEA. The CDR3 is CSVVGARVREAFF. CDR3 sequence (DNA): TGCAGCGTTGTGGGGGCCAGGGTACGTGAGGCTTTCTTT.